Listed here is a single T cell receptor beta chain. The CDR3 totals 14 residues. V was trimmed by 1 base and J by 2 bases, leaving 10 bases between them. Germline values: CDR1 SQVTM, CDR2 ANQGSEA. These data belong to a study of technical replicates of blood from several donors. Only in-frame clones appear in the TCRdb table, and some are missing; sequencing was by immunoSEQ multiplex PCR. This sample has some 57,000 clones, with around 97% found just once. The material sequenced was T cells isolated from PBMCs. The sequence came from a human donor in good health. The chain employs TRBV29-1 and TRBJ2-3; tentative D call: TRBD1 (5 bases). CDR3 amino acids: CSVEGGEDTDTQYF. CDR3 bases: TGCAGCGTTGAAGGGGGCGAGGACACAGATACGCAGTATTTT.